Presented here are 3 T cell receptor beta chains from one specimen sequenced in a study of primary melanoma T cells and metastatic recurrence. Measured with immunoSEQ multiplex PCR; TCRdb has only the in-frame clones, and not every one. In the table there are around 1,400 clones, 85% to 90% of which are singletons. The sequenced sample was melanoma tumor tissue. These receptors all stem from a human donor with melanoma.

Here the CDR3 reads CASRDRRYIYEQYF. CDR3 in DNA: TGTGCCAGCCGGGACAGACGATATATCTACGAGCAGTACTTC. The gene calls are TRBV6-8 and TRBJ2-7; 7 bases map to TRBD1. The CDR3 contains 14 residues. Germline CDR1 and CDR2: MNHGY and SAAAGT. V lost 8 bases, J lost 3 bases, and 10 bases stayed unmatched.

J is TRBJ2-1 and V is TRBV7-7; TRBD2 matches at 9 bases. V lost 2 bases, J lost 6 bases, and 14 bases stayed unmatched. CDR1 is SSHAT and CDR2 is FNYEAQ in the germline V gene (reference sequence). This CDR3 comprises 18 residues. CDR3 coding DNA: TGTGCCAGCAGCTTAATGAGCGGGAGGCCCTTGGACCCCAATGAGCAGTTCTTC. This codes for CASSLMSGRPLDPNEQFF.

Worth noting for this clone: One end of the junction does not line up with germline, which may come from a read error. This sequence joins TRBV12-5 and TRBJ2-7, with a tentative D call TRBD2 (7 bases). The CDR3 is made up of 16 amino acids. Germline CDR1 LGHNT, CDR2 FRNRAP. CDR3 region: CASGEGLAVRGYEQYF. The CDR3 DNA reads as TGTGCCAGTGGGGAGGGGCTAGCGGTCAGGGGCTACGAGCAGTACTTC.